A single sample gave rise to the 25 T cell receptor beta chains below, sequenced in a study of blood T cell repertoires in COVID-19. Libraries were prepared by immunoSEQ multiplex PCR; TCRdb keeps only in-frame clonotypes and omits some of them. This table has about 93,000 clones, about 88% appearing once. Sequenced sample: peripheral blood. The receptors shown here come from a woman of 80 years or more with acute or convalescent COVID-19.

This chain links TRBV5-1 with TRBJ1-6; TRBD1 matches at 9 bases. The V gene's germline CDR1 is SGHRS and CDR2 YFSETQ. This CDR3 has 15 amino acids. The trim removed 5 bases at V and 5 bases at J, leaving 5 bases unmatched. The CDR3 DNA reads TGCGCCAGCAGACCGACAGGGGGAAATAATTCACCCCTCCACTTT. Its translation is CASRPTGGNNSPLHF.

The V gene is TRBV5-5, the J gene TRBJ1-3; possible D gene TRBD1, 6 bases. With 4 bases removed from V and 1 base from J, the gap between germline ends came to 12 bases. The CDR3 length is 15 residues. The germline V gene encodes CDR1 SGHKS and CDR2 YYEKEE (reference sequence). DNA for the CDR3: TGTGCCAGCAGCCCTCAGGGGAGTTCTGGAAACACCATATATTTT. Its protein is CASSPQGSSGNTIYF.

The chain carries TRBV7-2 and TRBJ2-1; TRBD2 agrees at 13 bases. V was pared by 5 bases and J by 6 bases, with 13 bases of the junction left unmatched. The CDR3 contains 18 residues. Germline V gene data show CDR1 as SGHTA and CDR2 as FQGNSA. The CDR3 sequence: CASSIRVGLAGDPNEQFF. The CDR3, as DNA: TGTGCCAGCAGCATACGGGTCGGACTAGCGGGGGACCCCAATGAGCAGTTCTTC. The full variable domain, with the rest looked up from reference TRBV7-2 and TRBJ2-1, is GAGVSQSPSNKVTEKGKDVELRCDPISGHTALYWYRQSLGQGLEFLIYFQGNSAPDKSGLPSDRFSAERTGGSVSTLTIQRTQQEDSAVYLCASSIRVGLAGDPNEQFFGPGTRLTVL.

The chain is built from TRBV19 and TRBJ1-1; TRBD1 matches at 8 bases. V gave up 5 bases and J gave up 1 base; unmatched junction bases: 6. CDR1 and CDR2 from the germline V gene are LNHDA and SQIVND (reference sequence). The CDR3 loop spans 15 amino acids. This CDR3 reads CASSPRQGPNTEAFF. CDR3 coding DNA: TGTGCCAGTAGTCCAAGACAGGGGCCGAACACTGAAGCTTTCTTT. Variable domain in full (rest from reference TRBV19 and TRBJ1-1): DGGITQSPKYLFRKEGQNVTLSCEQNLNHDAMYWYRQDPGQGLRLIYYSQIVNDFQKGDIAEGYSVSREKKESFPLTVTSAQKNPTAFYLCASSPRQGPNTEAFFGQGTRLTVV.

The J gene is TRBJ2-5, the V gene TRBV5-6; TRBD2 might be the D (7 bases). This CDR3 region has 14 residues. Germline V gene data show CDR1 as SGHDT and CDR2 as YYEEEE. V was cut by 4 bases and J by 5 bases, with 15 bases left in between. The CDR3 bases are TGTGCCAGCAGCCACACCGGGGGGCGGGAGACCCAGTACTTC. It yields the protein CASSHTGGRETQYF.

CDR3: CASSPTDGGGSTDTQYF. The CDR3 region has the DNA TGTGCCAGCAGCCCGACGGATGGCGGGGGGAGCACAGATACGCAGTATTTT. The chain is built from TRBV5-4 and TRBJ2-3; 8 bases align to TRBD2. CDR1 SGHNT and CDR2 YYREEE come from the germline V gene (reference sequence). Germline trimming cut 4 bases from V and 0 bases from J; bases unmatched to any gene: 10. The CDR3 runs to 17 residues.

The chain couples TRBV5-1 to TRBJ2-1, with 10 positions matching TRBD1. Germline V gene sequence: CDR1 SGHRS, CDR2 YFSETQ. The CDR3 has 15 amino acids. V lost 3 bases and J lost 7; bases outside the gene matches: 7. The CDR3 bases are TGCGCCAGCAGCTCTACCGGGACAGGGGTGAATGAGCAGTTCTTC. It encodes CASSSTGTGVNEQFF.

The chain recombines TRBV21-1 with TRBJ1-2. TRBV21-1 corresponds to a pseudogene. The length of the CDR3 is 16 residues. The CDR3 DNA is TGTGCCAGCAGCAAACCGGGGAATCGGGGGAACTATGGCTACACCTTC. Its protein product is CASSKPGNRGNYGYTF.

This chain links TRBV5-1 with TRBJ1-6, with 9 bases matching TRBD1. CDR1 and CDR2 from the germline V gene are SGHRS and YFSETQ. The CDR3 loop spans 14 amino acids. V was clipped by 8 bases and J by 5 bases; unmatched bases: 5. The CDR3 loop is CASRGTGNNSPLHF. Written as DNA, the CDR3 is TGCGCCAGTCGAGGGACAGGGAATAATTCACCCCTCCACTTT.

CDR3 nucleotides: TGTGCCAGCACCTGGACAGGGGGCTATGGCTACACCTTC. Amino acids: CASTWTGGYGYTF. This chain connects TRBV6-5 to TRBJ1-2, with 10 bases lining up with TRBD1. Losses at the gene ends were 7 bases for V and 4 bases for J; bases not matched to a gene: 3. The CDR3 covers 13 residues. Germline assignment: CDR1 MNHEY and CDR2 SVGAGI.

A single count supports this clone. The genes are TRBV6-5 and TRBJ1-5, with D tentatively TRBD1 (6 bases). CDR3 size: 15 residues. Trimming shortened V by 8 bases and J by 1 base, and 15 bases separated the two germline ends. Germline CDR1 and CDR2: MNHEY and SVGAGI. The CDR3 DNA reads TGTGCCAGCTTCCCTGGACAGAAAAGCAATCAGCCCCAGCATTTT. Protein sequence: CASFPGQKSNQPQHF.

The chain employs TRBV7-2 and TRBJ2-2; TRBD2 might be the D (6 bases). The CDR3 covers 15 residues. CDR1 and CDR2 from the germline V gene are SGHTA and FQGNSA. V lost 2 bases to trimming and J lost 8 bases, with 15 bases between them. CDR3 DNA: TGTGCCAGCAGCTTAATGACCGCGGGGTTTGGGGAGCTGTTTTTT. Translating gives CASSLMTAGFGELFF.

The V and J genes are TRBV9 and TRBJ1-2, with D hard to call. Deletions cut 4 bases from V and 0 bases from J, with 13 bases between. Germline assignment: CDR1 SGDLS and CDR2 YYNGEE. The CDR3 runs to 15 residues. The CDR3 DNA reads as TGTGCCAGCAGCTTCACCCCGGGTCCTAACTATGGCTACACCTTC. Residues: CASSFTPGPNYGYTF. The full variable domain, its missing parts supplied by reference TRBV9 and TRBJ1-2, is DSGVTQTPKHLITATGQRVTLRCSPRSGDLSVYWYQQSLDQGLQFLIQYYNGEERAKGNILERFSAQQFPDLHSELNLSSLELGDSALYFCASSFTPGPNYGYTFGSGTRLTVV.

The rearrangement joins TRBV7-3 to TRBJ2-2, with a weak D call TRBD2 (6 bases). V was shortened by 5 bases and J by 6 bases, with 10 bases between the two germline ends. Germline V gene data show CDR1 as SGHTA and CDR2 as FQGTGA. The CDR3 covers 13 residues. The CDR3 spells CASSRGTPGELFF. The CDR3 nucleotides read TGTGCCAGCAGCCGCGGGACCCCCGGGGAGCTGTTTTTT.

This chain links TRBV11-1 with TRBJ1-1; D is unclear. This CDR3 comprises 16 residues. Germline V gene lookup returns CDR1 SGHAT and CDR2 FQDESV (reference sequence). Trimming removed 6 bases from V and 5 bases from J, with 22 bases in between. DNA of the CDR3: TGTGCCAGCAGTCCCTTCGCAATAAGTGGGAGGACTGAAGCTTTCTTT. This gives the protein CASSPFAISGRTEAFF.

The chain carries TRBV7-9 and TRBJ1-4; a weak D match, TRBD1 (5 bases). V was shortened by 1 base and J by 5 bases, with 20 bases between the two germline ends. Germline V gives CDR1 SEHNR, CDR2 FQNEAQ (reference sequence). The CDR3 totals 18 residues. CDR3 coding DNA: TGTGCCAGCAGCTTAGGCCTCCTCGTAGACAGCCGAAATGAAAAACTGTTTTTT. It codes for CASSLGLLVDSRNEKLFF.

The chain couples TRBV5-8 to TRBJ2-1; D is perhaps TRBD2 (5 bases). The CDR3 extends over 15 amino acids. Germline loops: CDR1 SGHTS, CDR2 YDEGEE. Trimming pared 5 bases from V and 3 bases from J, leaving 15 bases between. The CDR3 spells CASSLRPGGYNEQFF. DNA for the CDR3: TGTGCCAGCAGTTTGAGACCCGGAGGCTACAATGAGCAGTTCTTC.

J is TRBJ1-6 and V is TRBV5-1, with TRBD1 matching 7 bases. The CDR3 has 16 residues. V lost 3 bases to trimming and J lost 6 bases; unmatched junction nucleotides: 9. Germline assignment: CDR1 SGHRS and CDR2 YFSETQ. This CDR3 is CASSSEQGMGNSPLHF. In nucleotides, the CDR3 is TGCGCCAGCAGCTCCGAACAGGGGATGGGTAATTCACCCCTCCACTTT.

The V call is TRBV6-5, the J call TRBJ1-4; tentative D call: TRBD1 (6 bases). With 5 bases removed from V and 8 bases from J, the gap between germline ends came to 9 bases. Germline V gene sequence: CDR1 MNHEY, CDR2 SVGAGI. CDR3 length: 12 residues. CDR3 in amino acids: CASSPDREKLFF. CDR3 bases: TGTGCCAGCAGTCCGGACAGAGAAAAACTGTTTTTT.

V usage is TRBV9 and J usage is TRBJ2-5; possibly TRBD2 for D (7 bases). The V and J ends lost 3 bases and 6 bases respectively, with 12 bases between them. In germline, CDR1 is SGDLS, CDR2 YYNGEE. The CDR3 is 13 amino acids. The CDR3, as DNA: TGTGCCAGCAGCGCCCGGGGGGCGAAGACCCAGTACTTC. Its protein product is CASSARGAKTQYF.

The V gene is TRBV5-5, the J gene TRBJ1-2, with D perhaps matching TRBD1 (5 bases). V shed 0 bases and J shed 2 bases, with 8 bases lying between them. This CDR3 contains 14 residues. Germline V gene data show CDR1 as SGHKS and CDR2 as YYEKEE (reference sequence). CDR3 region: CASSLVAGNYGYTF. Here the CDR3 DNA reads TGTGCCAGCAGCTTGGTGGCAGGGAACTATGGCTACACCTTC.

The V call is TRBV9, the J call TRBJ2-3, with 7 bases matching TRBD1. CDR1 and CDR2 from the germline V gene are SGDLS and YYNGEE. The CDR3 covers 14 residues. Trimming removed 2 bases from V and 2 bases from J; junction bases left unmatched: 2. The CDR3 loop is CASSVRGITDTQYF. CDR3 DNA: TGTGCCAGCAGCGTCAGGGGGATCACAGATACGCAGTATTTT.

V is TRBV28 and J is TRBJ2-5, with 9 bases lining up with TRBD2. Per germline, CDR1 MDHEN and CDR2 SYDVKM. V was clipped by 8 bases and J by 5 bases; unmatched bases: 9. The CDR3 consists of 14 residues. The CDR3 sequence: CASASGGTGETQYF. As DNA, the CDR3 is TGTGCCAGCGCCAGCGGGGGGACCGGGGAGACCCAGTACTTC.

The chain carries TRBV19 and TRBJ2-5; 10 bases are a match to TRBD2. Trimming cost V 3 bases and J 5 bases; bases outside gene matches: 0. Germline V gives CDR1 LNHDA, CDR2 SQIVND (reference sequence). CDR3 length: 13 residues. The CDR3 DNA is TGTGCCAGTAGTATTAGCGGGGGGGAGACCCAGTACTTC. Protein product: CASSISGGETQYF.

A single count supports this clone. The rearrangement uses TRBV7-2 and TRBJ1-5; 8 bases fit TRBD1. Germline loops: CDR1 SGHTA, CDR2 FQGNSA. The V and J ends lost 3 bases and 4 bases, in that order; junction bases with no gene match: 2. The CDR3 is 14 amino acids. The CDR3 nucleotides read TGTGCCAGCAGCTTGACAGGGGAGAATCAGCCCCAGCATTTT. Residues: CASSLTGENQPQHF.